This T cell receptor beta chain was observed in a study of T cell responses to AZD1222 COVID-19 vaccine. The repertoire was sequenced with immunoSEQ multiplex PCR; TCRdb's copy has only in-frame clones and lacks some. The data show about 120,000 clones, with roughly 91% seen just once and 1% to 1.5% held by the top ten. This clone has just one count. The V gene's germline CDR1 is LNHDA and CDR2 SQIVND (reference sequence). J was trimmed by 1 base and V by 5 bases; bases with no gene match: 2. The CDR3 spans 14 residues. The receptor comes from an adult in good health. This specimen consisted of peripheral blood, obtained on day 0 of AZD1222 vaccination. The chain is built from TRBV19 and TRBJ1-1; 9 bases line up with TRBD1. The CDR3 DNA follows: TGTGCCAGTAGTGCGGGACAGGGGAACACTGAAGCTTTCTTT. It specifies CASSAGQGNTEAFF.